This T cell receptor beta chain was recovered during a study of cytomegalovirus exposure and HLA in healthy donors. As for the study in general: It was reported in a later analysis that the 100 to 150 validation repertoires used the same platform as the 650 to 800 first-cohort repertoires. Regarding the study as a whole: The authors confirmed in vitro that a few CMV-associated chains were specific for CMV antigens.

The length of the CDR3 is 17 residues. Looked up from germline, CDR1 is MDHEN and CDR2 is SYDVKM. V lost 3 bases to trimming and J lost 4 bases; unmatched junction nucleotides: 13. This clone was picked up one time. No antigen is known for it. Profiled with immunoSEQ multiplex PCR; TCRdb holds only in-frame clones, not every one. The sample carries roughly 250,000 clones, 85% to 90% recorded once. The receptor comes from a man aged 18 to 35 in good health and CMV-seronegative. The J gene is TRBJ1-1, the V gene TRBV28; 8 nucleotides align to TRBD1. Material: PBMCs. DNA of the CDR3: TGTGCCAGCAGTTTGGATCCTTTCTTGGACAGGGCCACTGAAGCTTTCTTT. It specifies CASSLDPFLDRATEAFF.